The entry below gives a single T cell receptor beta chain sequence along with its context. What it binds is not known. With a much larger clone just one base away, this may be a read error. The sample is drawn from a study of read filtering for tumor transcriptome and immune sequencing. Study-wide results and caveats: IR-seq and RNA-seq agreed better without single-read clonotypes. This fraction held mixed bone marrow immune cells after CD138-negative sorting.

The CDR3 has 14 amino acids. From germline, CDR1 is SEHNR and CDR2 FQNEAQ (reference sequence). Trimming pared 1 base from V and 4 bases from J, leaving 10 bases between. This library used roughly 400 ng RNA and molecular barcoded adaptors spanning alpha/delta and beta/gamma chains. TCRdb redid the calling of the reads with MiXCR, one entry per CDR3 protein. The sample yields about 45,000 distinct CDR3 sequences, about 20% seen once. The sample taken for sequencing was a population of CD138-negative cells sorted from bone marrow. This rearrangement joins TRBV7-9 to TRBJ2-5, with D unresolved. The clonotype comes from a donor at least 40 years old with multiple myeloma. The CDR3 DNA sequence: TGTGCCAGCAGCTTAGATCAGGCCCCAGAGACCCAGTACTTC. It specifies CASSLDQAPETQYF.